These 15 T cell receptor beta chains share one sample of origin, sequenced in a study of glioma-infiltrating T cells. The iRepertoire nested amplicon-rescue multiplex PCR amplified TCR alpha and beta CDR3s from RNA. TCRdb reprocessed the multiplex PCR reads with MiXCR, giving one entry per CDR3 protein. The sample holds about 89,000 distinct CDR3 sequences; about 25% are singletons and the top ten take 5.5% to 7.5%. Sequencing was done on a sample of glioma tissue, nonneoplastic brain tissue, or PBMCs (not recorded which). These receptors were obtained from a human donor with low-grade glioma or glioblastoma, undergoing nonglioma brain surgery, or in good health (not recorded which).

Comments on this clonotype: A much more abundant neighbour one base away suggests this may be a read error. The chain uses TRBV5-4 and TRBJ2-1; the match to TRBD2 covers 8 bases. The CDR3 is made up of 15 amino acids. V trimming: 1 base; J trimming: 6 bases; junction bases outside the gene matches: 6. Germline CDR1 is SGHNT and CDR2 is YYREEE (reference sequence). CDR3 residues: CASSLPGLGANEQFF. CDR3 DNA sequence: TGTGCCAGCAGCTTGCCGGGACTAGGGGCCAATGAGCAGTTCTTC.

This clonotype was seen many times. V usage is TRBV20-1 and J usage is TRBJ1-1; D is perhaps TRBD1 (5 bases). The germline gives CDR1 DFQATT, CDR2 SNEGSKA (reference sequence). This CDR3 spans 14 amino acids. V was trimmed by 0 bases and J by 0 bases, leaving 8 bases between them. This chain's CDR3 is CSAREGTMNTEAFF. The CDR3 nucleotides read TGCAGTGCTAGAGAGGGGACCATGAACACTGAAGCTTTCTTT.

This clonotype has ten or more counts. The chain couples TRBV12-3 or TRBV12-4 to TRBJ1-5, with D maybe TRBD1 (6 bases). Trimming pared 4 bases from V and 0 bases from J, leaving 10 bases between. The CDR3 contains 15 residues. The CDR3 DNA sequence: TGTGCCAGCAGTTCCGGACAGAGTAGCAATCAGCCCCAGCATTTT. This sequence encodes CASSSGQSSNQPQHF.

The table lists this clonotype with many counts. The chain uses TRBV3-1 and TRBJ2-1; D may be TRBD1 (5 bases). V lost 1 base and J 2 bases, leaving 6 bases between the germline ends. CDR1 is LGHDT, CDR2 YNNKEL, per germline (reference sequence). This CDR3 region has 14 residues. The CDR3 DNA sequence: TGTGCCAGCAGCCAAGGGGGCGCCTACAATGAGCAGTTCTTC. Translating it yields CASSQGGAYNEQFF.

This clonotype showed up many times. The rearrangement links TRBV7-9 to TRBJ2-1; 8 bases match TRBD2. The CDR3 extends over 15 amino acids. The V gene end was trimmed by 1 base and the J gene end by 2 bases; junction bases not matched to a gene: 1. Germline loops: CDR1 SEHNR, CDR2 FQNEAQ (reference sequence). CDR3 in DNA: TGTGCCAGCAGCTTAGTTAGCGGGACCTACAATGAGCAGTTCTTC. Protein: CASSLVSGTYNEQFF.

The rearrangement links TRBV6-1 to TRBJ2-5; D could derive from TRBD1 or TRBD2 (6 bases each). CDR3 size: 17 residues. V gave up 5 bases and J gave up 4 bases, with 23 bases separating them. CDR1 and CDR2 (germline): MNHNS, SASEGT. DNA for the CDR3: TGTGCCAGCAGTCCCCCGGGGGCCCGAGGGCTTCTAGAGACCCAGTACTTC. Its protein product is CASSPPGARGLLETQYF.

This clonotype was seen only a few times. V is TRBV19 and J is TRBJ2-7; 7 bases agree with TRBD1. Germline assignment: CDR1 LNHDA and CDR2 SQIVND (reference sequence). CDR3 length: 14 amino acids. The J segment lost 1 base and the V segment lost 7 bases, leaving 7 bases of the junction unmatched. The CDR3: CASKLSRGSYEQYF. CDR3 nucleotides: TGTGCCAGTAAACTCTCCAGGGGGTCCTACGAGCAGTACTTC.

The CDR3 sequence: CASSLRPRRIANYGYTF. In DNA form, the CDR3 reads TGTGCCAGCAGCCTAAGGCCCCGACGTATAGCTAACTATGGCTACACCTTC. The J gene is TRBJ1-2, the V gene TRBV3-1, with D unresolved. The CDR3 contains 17 residues. Trimming left V 4 bases short and J 0 bases short, with 18 bases between. CDR1 LGHDT and CDR2 YNNKEL come from the germline V gene (reference sequence). The full variable domain, completed using reference TRBV3-1 and TRBJ1-2, is DTAVSQTPKYLVTQMGNDKSIKCEQNLGHDTMYWYKQDSKKFLKIMFSYNNKELIINETVPNRFSPKSPDKAHLNLHINSLELGDSAVYFCASSLRPRRIANYGYTFGSGTRLTVV.

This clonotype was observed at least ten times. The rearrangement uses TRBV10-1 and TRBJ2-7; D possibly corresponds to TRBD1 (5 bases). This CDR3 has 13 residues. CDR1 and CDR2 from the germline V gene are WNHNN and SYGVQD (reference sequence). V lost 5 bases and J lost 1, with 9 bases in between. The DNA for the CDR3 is TGCGCCAGCAGTTCAGGGAAATCCTACGAGCAGTACTTC. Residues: CASSSGKSYEQYF.

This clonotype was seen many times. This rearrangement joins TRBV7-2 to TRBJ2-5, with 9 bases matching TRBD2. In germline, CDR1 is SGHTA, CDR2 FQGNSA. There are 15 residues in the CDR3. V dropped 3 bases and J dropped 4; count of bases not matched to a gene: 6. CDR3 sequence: CASSLAGGLLETQYF. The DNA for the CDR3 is TGTGCCAGCAGCTTGGCGGGGGGGCTCCTAGAGACCCAGTACTTC.

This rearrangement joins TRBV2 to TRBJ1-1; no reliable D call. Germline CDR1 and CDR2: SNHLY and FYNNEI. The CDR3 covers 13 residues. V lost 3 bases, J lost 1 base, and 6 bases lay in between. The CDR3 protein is CASSDNRNTEAFF. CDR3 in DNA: TGTGCCAGCAGTGATAACAGGAACACTGAAGCTTTCTTT.

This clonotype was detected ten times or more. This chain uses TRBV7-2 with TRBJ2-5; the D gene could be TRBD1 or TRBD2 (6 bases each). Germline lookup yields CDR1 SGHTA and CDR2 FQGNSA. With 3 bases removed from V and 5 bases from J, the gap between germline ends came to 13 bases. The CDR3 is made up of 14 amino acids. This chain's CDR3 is CASSLGGRRETQYF. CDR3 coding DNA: TGTGCCAGCAGCTTGGGGGGCAGGCGGGAGACCCAGTACTTC.

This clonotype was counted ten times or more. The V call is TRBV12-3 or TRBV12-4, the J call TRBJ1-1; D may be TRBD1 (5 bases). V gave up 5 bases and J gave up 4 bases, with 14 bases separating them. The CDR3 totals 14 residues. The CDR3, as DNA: TGTGCCAGCAGTCCGACAGAACGGGGCACTGAAGCTTTCTTT. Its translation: CASSPTERGTEAFF.

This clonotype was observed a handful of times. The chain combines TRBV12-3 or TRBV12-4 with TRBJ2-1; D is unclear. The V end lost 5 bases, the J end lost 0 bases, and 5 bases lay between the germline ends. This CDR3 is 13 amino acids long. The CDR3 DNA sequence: TGTGCCAGCAGTCGGCGCTCCTACAATGAGCAGTTCTTC. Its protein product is CASSRRSYNEQFF.

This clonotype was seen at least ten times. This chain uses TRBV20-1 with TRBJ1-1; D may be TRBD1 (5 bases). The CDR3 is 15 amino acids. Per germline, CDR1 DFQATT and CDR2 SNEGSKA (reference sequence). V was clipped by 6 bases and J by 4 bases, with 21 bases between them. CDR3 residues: CSAPRSRVQATEAFF. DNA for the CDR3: TGCAGTGCCCCTCGGTCCAGGGTTCAGGCCACTGAAGCTTTCTTT.